Sequencing of this T cell receptor beta chain was carried out in a study of T cells in Graves' hyperthyroidism and ophthalmopathy. V was shortened by 2 bases and J by 1 base, with 11 bases between the two germline ends. Germline assignment: CDR1 SGHDN and CDR2 FVKESK. This CDR3 is built from 15 residues. Across 18 months, stable Graves' hyperthyroidism was marked by no progression to ophthalmopathy. The authors obtained PBMCs from roughly 10 ml of fresh peripheral blood. TCR beta CDR3 regions were amplified from RNA. HTBI primers were employed in a first-round RT-PCR of the TCR CDR3. TCRdb used MiXCR to reprocess the multiplex PCR reads, holding one entry per CDR3 protein. The data contain hundreds of thousands of distinct CDR3 sequences, more than 15% of them seen just once; the ten biggest clones take up around 14%.

This sequence was found in a woman younger than 30 with Graves' hyperthyroidism. The J gene is TRBJ2-5, the V gene TRBV14; perhaps TRBD1 as D (6 bases). Sequencing used blood. CDR3 protein: CASSQIRGFQETQYF. The CDR3 nucleotides are TGTGCCAGCAGCCAAATCAGGGGTTTCCAAGAGACCCAGTACTTC.